Below, 21 T cell receptor beta chains from the same sample are listed, as sequenced in a study of blood T cell repertoires in COVID-19. This table comes from immunoSEQ multiplex PCR, and its TCRdb copy is limited to in-frame clones, with some not included. The table includes 150,000 to 200,000 clones, more than 75% detected once. The sequencing input was PBMCs or T cells enriched from blood (not recorded which). The receptors were gathered from a woman between 45 and 65 years old with acute COVID-19.

The chain carries TRBV5-4 and TRBJ1-5; D uncertain. Germline V gene sequence: CDR1 SGHNT, CDR2 YYREEE (reference sequence). Trimming left V 2 bases short and J 4 bases short, with 7 bases between. This CDR3 comprises 13 residues. CDR3: CASSFGGNQPQHF. The CDR3 nucleotides read TGTGCCAGCAGCTTTGGCGGAAATCAGCCCCAGCATTTT.

As DNA, the CDR3 is TGTGCCAGCAGCTTAGCGCAGGGGCTCACAGATACGCAGTATTTT. It encodes CASSLAQGLTDTQYF. This chain joins TRBV7-9 and TRBJ2-3, with a tentative D call TRBD1 (6 bases). The V end was cut by 0 bases, the J end by 2 bases, with 9 bases between. Germline assignment: CDR1 SEHNR and CDR2 FQNEAQ (reference sequence). The CDR3 totals 15 residues.

Only one count was recorded for this clone. The rearrangement uses TRBV5-1 and TRBJ2-1; TRBD2 might be the D (6 bases). Germline V gene sequence: CDR1 SGHRS, CDR2 YFSETQ. The V end lost 0 bases, the J end lost 5 bases, and 18 bases lay between the germline ends. The CDR3 contains 17 residues. As DNA, the CDR3 is TGCGCCAGCAGCTTGGGTCTCTTGGCGGGGAATAACAATGAGCAGTTCTTC. Residues: CASSLGLLAGNNNEQFF.

The V and J genes are TRBV5-6 and TRBJ2-3; TRBD2 aligns across 7 bases. This CDR3 is 15 amino acids long. Germline loops: CDR1 SGHDT, CDR2 YYEEEE. J lost 1 base, V lost 0 bases, and 2 bases had no gene match. The CDR3 DNA is TGTGCCAGCAGCTTGGGACTAGCAGGCACAGATACGCAGTATTTT. Translating gives CASSLGLAGTDTQYF.

The CDR3 loop reads CASSPGQFQETQYF. Here the CDR3 DNA reads TGTGCCAGCAGCCCCGGACAGTTCCAAGAGACCCAGTACTTC. The V call is TRBV7-3, the J call TRBJ2-5; a possible D gene is TRBD1 (6 bases). CDR3 length: 14 amino acids. The V end lost 5 bases, the J end lost 1 base, and 11 bases lay between the germline ends. Germline loops: CDR1 SGHTA, CDR2 FQGTGA.

The chain links TRBV4-1 to TRBJ1-1, with a tentative D call TRBD1 (5 bases). The CDR3 runs 15 residues. V was clipped by 6 bases and J by 6 bases, with 20 bases between them. CDR1 is MGHRA and CDR2 is YSYEKL in the germline V gene. The CDR3 region has the DNA TGCGCCAGCAGGACGAATCAAGGGGCTGGCGCTGAAGCTTTCTTT. Translation: CASRTNQGAGAEAFF.

The chain employs TRBV27 and TRBJ1-1; D is possibly TRBD1 (6 bases). The CDR3 contains 12 residues. Germline V gives CDR1 MNHEY, CDR2 SMNVEV (reference sequence). V lost 5 bases, J lost 5 bases, and 9 bases lay in between. CDR3 in DNA: TGTGCCAGCAGTCAAAGGGGGACTGAAGCTTTCTTT. Translated: CASSQRGTEAFF.

The chain combines TRBV7-9 with TRBJ1-3; D may be TRBD1 (6 bases). Germline V gene sequence: CDR1 SEHNR, CDR2 FQNEAQ (reference sequence). V dropped 3 bases and J dropped 4 bases, with 10 bases sitting between them. This CDR3 comprises 14 residues. Written as DNA, the CDR3 is TGTGCCAGCAGCTTTCAAGGACAGGGAAACACCATATATTTT. It translates to CASSFQGQGNTIYF.

The chain recombines TRBV28 with TRBJ1-5, with a possible D match to TRBD1 (6 bases). The CDR3 is made up of 12 amino acids. Germline V gives CDR1 MDHEN, CDR2 SYDVKM. Between the trimmed V and J ends, which lost 5 bases and 8 bases, there was a span of 10 bases. The CDR3 loop reads CASSTSGEPQHF. Written as DNA, the CDR3 is TGTGCCAGCAGTACCTCAGGGGAGCCCCAGCATTTT.

This chain connects TRBV6-5 to TRBJ1-1; perhaps TRBD1 as D (6 bases). This CDR3 contains 14 residues. Looked up from germline, CDR1 is MNHEY and CDR2 is SVGAGI. V was shortened by 10 bases and J by 0 bases, with 15 bases between the two germline ends. The DNA of the CDR3 is TGTGCCATAAAGGGGGAAATAATGAACACTGAAGCTTTCTTT. Translated: CAIKGEIMNTEAFF.

The genes are TRBV11-2 and TRBJ1-1, with D perhaps TRBD1 (6 bases). This CDR3 comprises 12 residues. V lost 10 bases and J lost 1, with 10 bases in between. From germline, CDR1 is SGHAT and CDR2 FQNNGV. CDR3 nucleotides: TGTGCCACCAGGGGAGGGAACACTGAAGCTTTCTTT. Encoded protein: CATRGGNTEAFF.

The genes are TRBV6-5 and TRBJ1-4; possibly TRBD1 for D (6 bases). The CDR3 is 14 amino acids. V lost 6 bases, J lost 2 bases, and 10 bases lay in between. CDR1 and CDR2 from the germline V gene are MNHEY and SVGAGI. In nucleotides, the CDR3 is TGTGCCAGCAGGTCTACAGGGACTAATGAAAAACTGTTTTTT. Translated: CASRSTGTNEKLFF.

This clone was seen only once. The CDR3 DNA follows: TGTGCCAGTACTGACCCGGGACACGAGGTCCATAATGAAAAACTGTTTTTT. Translation gives CASTDPGHEVHNEKLFF. The chain combines TRBV19 with TRBJ1-4; D may be TRBD1 (6 bases). Germline V gives CDR1 LNHDA, CDR2 SQIVND (reference sequence). The CDR3 runs 17 residues. The V end was cut by 7 bases, the J end by 4 bases, with 22 bases between. The complete variable domain, with remaining parts taken from reference TRBV19 and TRBJ1-4, reads DGGITQSPKYLFRKEGQNVTLSCEQNLNHDAMYWYRQDPGQGLRLIYYSQIVNDFQKGDIAEGYSVSREKKESFPLTVTSAQKNPTAFYLCASTDPGHEVHNEKLFFGSGTQLSVL.

This chain uses TRBV2 with TRBJ1-3; 7 bases are shared with TRBD1. The germline V gene has CDR1 SNHLY and CDR2 FYNNEI. Losses at the gene ends were 6 bases for V and 6 bases for J; bases not matched to a gene: 5. The length of the CDR3 is 13 residues. CDR3: CASRGDSSNTIYF. The CDR3 region has the DNA TGTGCCAGCAGGGGGGACAGTTCAAACACCATATATTTT. Complete variable domain (other parts from reference TRBV2 and TRBJ1-3): EPEVTQTPSHQVTQMGQEVILRCVPISNHLYFYWYRQILGQKVEFLVSFYNNEISEKSEIFDDQFSVERPDGSNFTLKIRSTKLEDSAMYFCASRGDSSNTIYFGEGSWLTVV.

This rearrangement joins TRBV30 to TRBJ1-1; the D is unclear. This CDR3 is 12 amino acids long. CDR1 is GTSNPN and CDR2 is SVGIG in the germline V gene (reference sequence). The ends were cut back, 0 bases at V and 10 bases at J, with 12 bases in the middle. CDR3 DNA: TGTGCCTGGAGTGTACCTCTCCGAGGAGCTTTCTTT. Its translation is CAWSVPLRGAFF. The entire variable domain, with the rest obtained from reference TRBV30 and TRBJ1-1, is as follows: SQTIHQWPATLVQPVGSPLSLECTVEGTSNPNLYWYRQAAGRGLQLLFYSVGIGQISSEVPQNLSASRPQDRQFILSSKKLLLSDSGFYLCAWSVPLRGAFFGQGTRLTVV.

The genes are TRBV6-5 and TRBJ2-7, with D unclear. CDR1 is MNHEY, CDR2 SVGAGI, per germline. The CDR3 contains 14 residues. The V gene lost 10 bases and the J gene lost 2 bases, with 18 bases spanning the gap. The CDR3 is CATAGGELPYEQYV. The DNA for the CDR3 is TGTGCCACCGCTGGCGGAGAACTTCCCTACGAGCAGTACGTC.

The V and J genes are TRBV6-1 and TRBJ2-7; 8 nucleotides match TRBD1. V trimming: 2 bases; J trimming: 6 bases; junction bases outside the gene matches: 0. Germline CDR1 reads MNHNS; CDR2 reads SASEGT. CDR3 length: 12 residues. This CDR3 reads CASSETGGEQYV. The CDR3 coding sequence is TGTGCCAGCAGTGAAACAGGGGGCGAGCAGTACGTC.

The gene calls are TRBV7-3 and TRBJ2-5, with 12 nucleotides matching TRBD2. Germline V gives CDR1 SGHTA, CDR2 FQGTGA. The CDR3 length is 16 residues. V lost 5 bases and J lost 2; bases outside the gene matches: 6. CDR3 amino acids: CASSPVLAGGQETQYF. DNA of the CDR3: TGTGCCAGCAGCCCCGTGCTAGCGGGGGGGCAAGAGACCCAGTACTTC. The variable domain in full, with the rest retrieved from reference TRBV7-3 and TRBJ2-5, is GAGVSQTPSNKVTEKGKYVELRCDPISGHTALYWYRQSLGQGPEFLIYFQGTGAADDSGLPNDRFFAVRPEGSVSTLKIQRTERGDSAVYLCASSPVLAGGQETQYFGPGTRLLVL.

The gene calls are TRBV7-2 and TRBJ1-4, with D tentatively TRBD1 (6 bases). From germline, CDR1 is SGHTA and CDR2 FQGNSA. This CDR3 is 13 amino acids long. Trimming left V 4 bases short and J 8 bases short, with 11 bases between. The CDR3 protein is CASSSGDREKLFF. CDR3 in DNA: TGTGCCAGCAGCTCAGGGGATCGGGAAAAACTGTTTTTT.

The chain is built from TRBV24-1 and TRBJ1-5, with a tentative D call TRBD1 (6 bases). With 2 bases removed from V and 12 bases from J, the gap between germline ends came to 16 bases. CDR1 is KGHDR and CDR2 is SFDVKD in the germline V gene. CDR3 length equals 14 residues. The CDR3 region is CATSDYPMTGRQHF. The CDR3 bases are TGTGCCACCAGTGATTACCCGATGACAGGCCGCCAGCATTTT.

This clone appeared once. The rearrangement joins TRBV5-1 to TRBJ2-3; 8 bases are shared with TRBD2. The CDR3 covers 15 residues. Germline V CDR1 and CDR2: SGHRS, YFSETQ. V lost 0 bases and J lost 8; bases outside the gene matches: 8. This CDR3 reads CASSLEVAGTSTQYF. In DNA, the CDR3 is TGCGCCAGCAGCTTGGAAGTAGCGGGGACCTCTACGCAGTATTTT.